The rows below give T cell receptor beta chains drawn from one sample of a study of vaccination and CD4 T cells after COVID-19. TCRdb analysed the PCR reads with MiXCR anew, one entry per CDR3 protein. The data hold about 19,000 distinct CDR3 sequences, with approximately 60% observed a single time. The antigens for these receptors are not known. Sample: CD4+ T cells from blood, cultured in vitro. These receptors all come from a human donor who had recovered from COVID-19. The CDR3 runs from the conserved cysteine through the conserved F or W. A D gene is named only where the DNA matches it firmly. Size is stated for part of the rows, as once, few or many counts, or as a class when the clone is expanded.

TRBD1	TRBV7-8	TRBJ1-2	few	TGTGCCAGCAGCCCAGGACAGGGCGGCTATGGCTACACCTTC	CASSPGQGGYGYTF
-	TRBV28	TRBJ1-5	medium-sized	TGTGCCAGCAGTTCAGGACAACTCAATCAGCCCCAGCATTTT	CASSSGQLNQPQHF
-	TRBV11-3	TRBJ2-5	-	TGTGCCAGCAGCTTAGATCCGGGGACTTTCCAAGAGACCCAGTACTTC	CASSLDPGTFQETQYF
-	TRBV25-1	TRBJ1-1	-	TGTGCCAGCCGCCGTATAGGGGCTGGGGTCGACACTGAAGCTTTCTTT	CASRRIGAGVDTEAFF
TRBD2	TRBV5-1	TRBJ2-5	-	TGCGCCAGCAGCTCAGCCGGGACTAGCGGGAGGGCCTGGGAGACCCAGTACTTC	CASSSAGTSGRAWETQYF
TRBD1	TRBV28	TRBJ2-5	-	TGTGCCAGCAGTTTAGGAGACAGGGTCCCCGGGTGGACCCAGTACTTC	CASSLGDRVPGWTQYF
-	TRBV19	TRBJ1-5	-	TGTGCCAGTACCCAACAAGCACAAACCGGGGCTTTTAGCAATCAGCCCCAGCATTTT	CASTQQAQTGAFSNQPQHF
-	TRBV24-1	TRBJ1-2	few	TGTGCCACCAGTGATAACACCCACTATGGCTACACCTTC	CATSDNTHYGYTF
TRBD1	TRBV6-5	TRBJ1-2	-	TGTGCCAGCAGTTCAGGACAGGGAGATGGCTACACCTTC	CASSSGQGDGYTF
-	TRBV7-2	TRBJ1-2	few	TGTGCCAGCAGCTTACTCGGAGAAAACTATGGCTACACCTTC	CASSLLGENYGYTF
-	TRBV2	TRBJ1-5	few	TGTGCCAGCAGTGAACGTACGGAAAATCAGCCCCAGCATTTT	CASSERTENQPQHF
-	TRBV7-2	TRBJ1-2	-	TGTGCCAGCAGCTTAGCGCCATCTGACTCCCTCAGGGGCTACACCTTC	CASSLAPSDSLRGYTF
-	TRBV20-1	TRBJ1-4	-	TGCAGTGCCCTGCAGCTAAATGAAAAACTGTTTTTT	CSALQLNEKLFF
TRBD1	TRBV4-1	TRBJ1-2	-	TGCGCCAGCAGCCAAGAAGTAGACAGGGGGCTTCATGGCTACACCTTC	CASSQEVDRGLHGYTF
-	TRBV20-1	TRBJ2-2	-	TGCAGTGCCAGACCGGGACAGAACACCGGGGAGCTGTTTTTT	CSARPGQNTGELFF
-	TRBV2	TRBJ2-7	-	TGTGCCAGCAGTGAACAGGGGTCAGCCTACGAGCAGTACTTC	CASSEQGSAYEQYF
TRBD1	TRBV19	TRBJ2-7	-	TGTGCCAGTAGTAAGGACAGGACCACCTACGAGCAGTACTTC	CASSKDRTTYEQYF
TRBD2	TRBV18	TRBJ2-7	-	TGTGCCAGCTCCCAAGGGACTAGCGGGAGTGACGAGCAGTACTTC	CASSQGTSGSDEQYF
TRBD1	TRBV24-1	TRBJ2-2	-	TGTGCCACCAGTTGGGCAGGGGGCAACACCGGGGAGCTGTTTTTT	CATSWAGGNTGELFF
-	TRBV7-3	TRBJ2-3	-	TGTGCCAGCGGCCCCGGCGGGATAGGTGCAGATACGCAGTATTTT	CASGPGGIGADTQYF
-	TRBV15	TRBJ2-1	-	TGTGCCACCAGCAGAGTGGCTTCCGCCTACAATGAGCAGTTCTTC	CATSRVASAYNEQFF
-	TRBV10-1	TRBJ2-2	-	TGCGCCAGCCAACCCACAAGTCGCGGGGAGCTGTTTTTT	CASQPTSRGELFF
TRBD1	TRBV20-1	TRBJ1-1	-	TGCAGTGCTAGTACGGGACAGGGGGCTGAAGCTTTCTTT	CSASTGQGAEAFF
TRBD1	TRBV6-1	TRBJ2-5	-	TGTGCCAGCCGGAGGTCCGTACAGGGGTTCCAAGAGACCCAGTACTTC	CASRRSVQGFQETQYF
-	TRBV19	TRBJ1-5	-	TGTGCCAGTAGACCCGGGCCCCAGACCCAGCCCCAGCATTTT	CASRPGPQTQPQHF
-	TRBV27	TRBJ2-1	-	TGTGCCAGCAGTTTATACCCAGGACATGAGCAGTTCTTC	CASSLYPGHEQFF
TRBD1	TRBV6-1	TRBJ1-5	-	TGTGCCAGCAGCCCACAGGGGACAGGGCCCCAGCATTTT	CASSPQGTGPQHF
-	TRBV10-3	TRBJ1-5	-	TGTGCCATCAGTGAACACGGGACAAGCGATAGCAATCAGCCCCAGCATTTT	CAISEHGTSDSNQPQHF